One and the same sample provided the 20 T cell receptor beta chains below, sequenced in a study of T cells in Graves' hyperthyroidism and ophthalmopathy. RNA transcripts served as the template for amplifying TCR beta CDR3 regions. A first-round RT-PCR of the TCR CDR3 used the HTBI primer set. A single record per CDR3 protein comes from TCRdb applying MiXCR to the multiplex PCR reads. The data show 220,000 or so distinct CDR3 sequences, with roughly 17% seen just once and around 26% held by the top ten. Sequenced material: blood. All receptors derive from a woman aged 18-29 years with Graves' ophthalmopathy.

In this sample, this clonotype turned up many times. The chain uses TRBV20-1 and TRBJ2-1; either TRBD1 or TRBD2 may fit D (5 bases each). The CDR3 extends over 14 amino acids. The V gene's germline CDR1 is DFQATT and CDR2 SNEGSKA (reference sequence). Between the trimmed V and J ends, which lost 3 bases and 0 bases, there was a span of 9 bases. The CDR3 region has the DNA TGCAGTGCTAGGGGGGTTCACTCCTACAATGAGCAGTTCTTC. This codes for CSARGVHSYNEQFF.

This clonotype was observed many times. The rearrangement uses TRBV12-3 or TRBV12-4 and TRBJ2-2; TRBD1 matches at 7 bases. The junction had 6 bases not matched to a gene; V was cut back by 5 bases and J by 6 bases. There are 14 residues in the CDR3. This CDR3 reads CASSVQGRSGELFF. The DNA for the CDR3 is TGTGCCAGCAGTGTACAGGGGAGATCCGGGGAGCTGTTTTTT.

This clonotype was counted many times. The chain carries TRBV5-5 and TRBJ1-5; possibly TRBD1 for D (6 bases). Germline V gives CDR1 SGHKS, CDR2 YYEKEE (reference sequence). Trimming removed 3 bases at V and 2 bases at J, with 9 bases between. This CDR3 contains 14 residues. The CDR3 spells CASSSRTGNQPQHF. In DNA, the CDR3 is TGTGCCAGCAGCTCCAGGACAGGCAATCAGCCCCAGCATTTT.

This clonotype was picked up many times. The J gene is TRBJ2-1, the V gene TRBV27; 8 bases are shared with TRBD2. Germline V CDR1 and CDR2: MNHEY, SMNVEV (reference sequence). J lost 0 bases, V lost 6 bases, and 4 bases had no gene match. There are 15 residues in the CDR3. The CDR3 is CASRPGTSSYNEQFF. The CDR3 DNA reads TGTGCCAGCAGACCTGGGACTAGCTCCTACAATGAGCAGTTCTTC.

This clonotype was counted at least ten times. The CDR3 DNA sequence: TGTGCCAGCAGTTTAGCGCGGGACAGGGCGTACTTC. This codes for CASSLARDRAYF. The chain joins TRBV12-3 or TRBV12-4 to TRBJ2-7; 9 bases map to TRBD1. This CDR3 is built from 12 residues. After removal of 0 bases from V and 12 bases from J, the junction contained 3 bases not matched to a gene.

Ten or more counts support this clonotype. The chain links TRBV3-1 to TRBJ1-4, with D unresolved. V shed 0 bases and J shed 3 bases, with 11 bases lying between them. CDR1 and CDR2 (germline): LGHDT, YNNKEL (reference sequence). CDR3 length: 16 amino acids. Here the CDR3 DNA reads TGTGCCAGCAGCCAAGATCTTATATACGCTAATGAAAAACTGTTTTTT. This codes for CASSQDLIYANEKLFF.

Many counts were recorded for this clonotype. The V call is TRBV28, the J call TRBJ2-7; TRBD1 matches 9 bases. The J segment lost 4 bases and the V segment lost 6 bases, leaving 10 bases of the junction unmatched. CDR3 length: 15 amino acids. Germline V gene sequence: CDR1 MDHEN, CDR2 SYDVKM. CDR3 sequence: CASSWGTGGQYEQYF. CDR3 nucleotides: TGTGCCAGCAGCTGGGGCACAGGGGGCCAGTACGAGCAGTACTTC.

This clonotype showed up many times. This chain joins TRBV4-1 and TRBJ1-1; 7 positions match TRBD1. V shed 3 bases and J 4 bases; nucleotides not matched to a gene: 8. This CDR3 contains 15 residues. CDR1 and CDR2 (germline): MGHRA, YSYEKL. CDR3 residues: CASSQEESGGTEAFF. The CDR3 bases are TGCGCCAGCAGCCAGGAAGAATCAGGGGGCACTGAAGCTTTCTTT.

This clonotype occurred many times. V and J are TRBV13 and TRBJ1-2; 7 bases agree with TRBD1. The CDR3 loop spans 15 amino acids. Germline V lookup: CDR1 PRHDT, CDR2 FYEKMQ (reference sequence). The V and J ends lost 5 bases and 4 bases, in that order; junction bases with no gene match: 10. The CDR3 DNA is TGTGCCAGCAGCGGTCAGGGACAGTTCCTCTATGGCTACACCTTC. Protein product: CASSGQGQFLYGYTF.

The gene calls are TRBV28 and TRBJ2-7; D unclear. The CDR3 is 14 residues long. Deletions cut 2 bases from V and 0 bases from J, with 8 bases between. Per germline, CDR1 MDHEN and CDR2 SYDVKM. CDR3 sequence: CASSLSASSYEQYV. In DNA form, the CDR3 reads TGTGCCAGCAGTTTAAGTGCGAGCTCCTACGAGCAGTACGTC.

The CDR3 DNA reads as TGTGCCAGTAGTATTGTCTCGGCTCAGCCCCAGCATTTT. It translates to CASSIVSAQPQHF. The rearrangement uses TRBV19 and TRBJ1-5; D is uncertain. Trimming removed 3 bases from V and 6 bases from J, with 9 bases in between. This CDR3 is built from 13 residues. Germline V gene data show CDR1 as LNHDA and CDR2 as SQIVND (reference sequence).

There are many counts of this clonotype. The chain links TRBV2 to TRBJ1-2; 7 nucleotides align to TRBD1. This CDR3 is built from 13 residues. CDR1 is SNHLY, CDR2 FYNNEI, per germline. V dropped 7 bases and J dropped 4; count of bases not matched to a gene: 6. The CDR3 region has the DNA TGTGCCAGCAATCCCGGGACAGCCTATGGCTACACCTTC. It codes for CASNPGTAYGYTF.

The chain combines TRBV6-9 with TRBJ1-5; no firm D call. V lost 7 bases and J 3 bases, leaving 7 bases between the germline ends. The CDR3 contains 12 residues. CDR1 is MNHGY and CDR2 is SVAAGI in the germline V gene. CDR3 DNA: TGTGCCAGCATGTTATCCAATCAGCCCCAGCATTTT. Residues: CASMLSNQPQHF.

This clonotype was recorded at least ten times. The J gene is TRBJ2-3, the V gene TRBV7-3; TRBD2 matches 10 bases. Germline V gives CDR1 SGHTA, CDR2 FQGTGA. V shed 5 bases and J 2 bases; nucleotides not matched to a gene: 7. The CDR3 runs to 16 residues. The CDR3 is CASSAGLARVTDTQYF. The CDR3 DNA is TGTGCCAGCAGCGCGGGACTAGCGCGGGTCACAGATACGCAGTATTTT.

The table lists this clonotype with many counts. This chain uses TRBV28 with TRBJ2-1, with 10 bases identical to TRBD1. This CDR3 is 15 amino acids long. The V gene end was trimmed by 4 bases and the J gene end by 3 bases; junction bases not matched to a gene: 3. Germline-derived CDR1 and CDR2 are MDHEN and SYDVKM. The CDR3 DNA follows: TGTGCCAGCAGTTCCGGGACAGGGGACTACAATGAGCAGTTCTTC. This codes for CASSSGTGDYNEQFF.

This clonotype showed up many times. The V and J genes are TRBV20-1 and TRBJ2-5; D remains ambiguous. The CDR3 is 12 residues long. Trimming took off 0 bases at V and 8 bases at J, with 10 bases between the two ends. Germline CDR1 and CDR2: DFQATT and SNEGSKA (reference sequence). DNA for the CDR3: TGCAGTGCTAGAGATCTAAGCAGCACCCAGTACTTC. Its translation is CSARDLSSTQYF.

This clonotype was recorded many times. V gene TRBV12-3 or TRBV12-4 combines with J gene TRBJ2-5; 8 bases agree with TRBD2. The V gene end was trimmed by 9 bases and the J gene end by 6 bases; junction bases not matched to a gene: 9. The CDR3 sequence is 13 residues long. The CDR3 DNA sequence: TGTGCCAGTTCCGGGGGACTAGGACAGACCCAGTACTTC. Translation: CASSGGLGQTQYF.

This clonotype occurred many times. This chain joins TRBV20-1 and TRBJ2-7; 10 bases line up with TRBD1. The CDR3 runs 13 residues. The V and J ends lost 1 base and 3 bases, in that order; junction bases with no gene match: 0. Per germline, CDR1 DFQATT and CDR2 SNEGSKA (reference sequence). In nucleotides, the CDR3 is TGCAGTGCTAGAGGGACAGGGGGCTACGAGCAGTACTTC. Its protein is CSARGTGGYEQYF.

This clonotype was seen a few times. This sequence joins TRBV19 and TRBJ1-5; D gene unclear. This CDR3 has 15 amino acids. Between the trimmed V and J ends, which lost 3 bases and 0 bases, there was a span of 9 bases. Germline V gene data show CDR1 as LNHDA and CDR2 as SQIVND (reference sequence). CDR3 nucleotide sequence: TGTGCCAGTAGTATGCCCCACGGTAGCAATCAGCCCCAGCATTTT. It yields the protein CASSMPHGSNQPQHF.

The chain has TRBV11-2 and TRBJ1-2; D is ambiguous. CDR3 size: 15 residues. V was trimmed by 5 bases and J by 4 bases, leaving 17 bases between them. CDR1 is SGHAT and CDR2 is FQNNGV in the germline V gene. The CDR3: CASSLTSRAAYGYTF. The CDR3, as DNA: TGTGCCAGCAGCCTCACCTCGAGGGCTGCCTATGGCTACACCTTC.